The next 28 T cell receptor beta chains were all read from a single sample in a study of long-term antiretroviral therapy in people with HIV. Survey-level resolution applied to immunoSEQ assay v3.0. Here immunoSEQ multiplex PCR was the method, and the copy in TCRdb shows in-frame clones only, minus some. The sample lists over 25,000 clones; around 96% were seen once. The material sequenced was unsorted PBMCs, taken 6.6 years after starting antiretroviral therapy. These receptors came from a man aged 25-45 years with HIV.

This rearrangement joins TRBV28 to TRBJ2-7; TRBD2 agrees at 7 bases. This CDR3 spans 14 amino acids. The ends lost 2 bases at V and 6 bases at J; junction bases unmatched: 7. The germline CDR1 and CDR2 sequences are MDHEN and SYDVKM. The CDR3 is CASSLSGTTSEQYF. The CDR3 bases are TGTGCCAGCAGTTTAAGCGGGACCACCTCCGAGCAGTACTTC.

CDR3 nucleotide sequence: TGTGCCAGCAGCCCCCGGGGTTTGCGTAGCAATACGCAGTATTTT. Amino acids: CASSPRGLRSNTQYF. The V gene is TRBV7-2, the J gene TRBJ2-3; maybe TRBD2 (5 bases). The V gene lost 5 bases and the J gene lost 7 bases, with 19 bases spanning the gap. The CDR3 consists of 15 residues. The V gene's germline CDR1 is SGHTA and CDR2 FQGNSA. The full variable domain, completed using reference TRBV7-2 and TRBJ2-3, is GAGVSQSPSNKVTEKGKDVELRCDPISGHTALYWYRQSLGQGLEFLIYFQGNSAPDKSGLPSDRFSAERTGGSVSTLTIQRTQQEDSAVYLCASSPRGLRSNTQYFGPGTRLTVL.

The chain couples TRBV2 to TRBJ1-1, with a possible D match to TRBD1 (5 bases). CDR1 is SNHLY and CDR2 is FYNNEI in the germline V gene. V was shortened by 7 bases and J by 3 bases, with 18 bases between the two germline ends. The CDR3 covers 15 residues. CDR3 in amino acids: CASNRRRGRDTEAFF. CDR3 coding DNA: TGTGCCAGCAACCGACGCCGGGGACGGGACACTGAAGCTTTCTTT.

This chain joins TRBV10-1 and TRBJ2-7; 9 bases align to TRBD1. The ends lost 6 bases at V and 3 bases at J; junction bases unmatched: 12. Germline V gene data show CDR1 as WNHNN and CDR2 as SYGVQD (reference sequence). CDR3 size: 16 residues. The CDR3, as DNA: TGCGCCAGCAGCCCTGGACAGGGGCTACTTCGCTACGAGCAGTACTTC. It codes for CASSPGQGLLRYEQYF.

The V gene is TRBV29-1, the J gene TRBJ1-2; D ambiguous. Germline assignment: CDR1 SQVTM and CDR2 ANQGSEA. The V and J ends lost 7 bases and 6 bases respectively, with 9 bases between them. The CDR3 is 10 residues long. The CDR3 bases are TGCAGCGCCGAAAAGGATGGCTACACCTTC. Translated: CSAEKDGYTF.

The chain carries TRBV10-3 and TRBJ2-5; tentatively, D is TRBD2 (6 bases). V dropped 6 bases and J dropped 3 bases, with 14 bases sitting between them. The germline gives CDR1 ENHRY, CDR2 SYGVKD. The length of the CDR3 is 14 residues. The CDR3 here is CAIRRTGVEETQYF. CDR3 in DNA: TGTGCCATCAGACGGACGGGAGTCGAAGAGACCCAGTACTTC.

The V and J genes are TRBV30 and TRBJ2-1; 10 nucleotides align to TRBD2. Looked up from germline, CDR1 is GTSNPN and CDR2 is SVGIG (reference sequence). This CDR3 has 12 amino acids. Trimming took 0 bases from V and 12 from J; bases not matched to a gene: 2. CDR3 coding DNA: TGTGCCTGGAGTGTACCTAGCGGGAGGCAGTTCTTC. Translation gives CAWSVPSGRQFF. Based on the CDR3 plus reference TRBV30 and TRBJ2-1, the full variable domain is SQTIHQWPATLVQPVGSPLSLECTVEGTSNPNLYWYRQAAGRGLQLLFYSVGIGQISSEVPQNLSASRPQDRQFILSSKKLLLSDSGFYLCAWSVPSGRQFFGPGTRLTVL.

The rearrangement uses TRBV16 and TRBJ2-7; TRBD1 is a possible D gene (6 bases). V lost 0 bases, J lost 6 bases, and 21 bases lay in between. The CDR3 spans 17 residues. Germline lookup yields CDR1 KGHSY and CDR2 FQNENV. The DNA of the CDR3 is TGTGCCAGCAGCCAATCGAGTGGGGGCCCACTCCCGGGCGAGCAGTACTTC. Protein sequence: CASSQSSGGPLPGEQYF.

This chain connects TRBV6-1 to TRBJ2-7; weak D call: TRBD2 (5 bases). The germline gives CDR1 MNHNS, CDR2 SASEGT. The V end was cut by 6 bases, the J end by 3 bases, with 15 bases between. This CDR3 comprises 14 residues. CDR3 sequence (DNA): TGTGCCAGCAGGGCCGACCTAGGACTCTACGAGCAGTACTTC. It encodes CASRADLGLYEQYF.

The chain is built from TRBV2 and TRBJ2-1, with 9 bases matching TRBD2. CDR3 length equals 16 residues. Trimming took 3 bases from V and 10 from J; bases not matched to a gene: 13. Germline loops: CDR1 SNHLY, CDR2 FYNNEI. DNA of the CDR3: TGTGCCAGCAGTGACATGGCGGGAGGGCCGGTGGGAGAGCAGTTCTTC. It codes for CASSDMAGGPVGEQFF.

The chain employs TRBV29-1 and TRBJ1-2; D not resolved. Germline V gene lookup returns CDR1 SQVTM and CDR2 ANQGSEA. Trimming cost V 0 bases and J 1 base, with 12 bases left between them. The CDR3 extends over 15 amino acids. The CDR3 nucleotides read TGCAGCGTTGAAGATTGGAAGGGAGGTAACTATGGCTACACCTTC. Translation gives CSVEDWKGGNYGYTF.

Details on this clone: The junction and the germline gene differ at one end; a read error may be behind it. The V call is TRBV5-1, the J call TRBJ1-1; 7 nucleotides agree with TRBD1. In germline, CDR1 is SGHRS, CDR2 YFSETQ. CDR3 length equals 15 residues. The CDR3 bases are TGCGCCAGCAGCTTGGCAGGGGGTTTGAATACTGAAGCTTTCTTT. Its translation: CASSLAGGLNTEAFF.

The V call is TRBV7-2, the J call TRBJ1-1, with D perhaps TRBD1 (5 bases). This CDR3 has 12 amino acids. In germline, CDR1 is SGHTA, CDR2 FQGNSA. Trimming stripped 5 bases from V and 5 bases from J, with 9 bases between. The CDR3 here is CASSAQGTEAFF. The CDR3 nucleotides read TGTGCCAGCAGCGCTCAGGGTACTGAAGCTTTCTTT.

The chain recombines TRBV19 with TRBJ2-7; 8 bases align to TRBD1. V dropped 9 bases and J dropped 2; count of bases not matched to a gene: 12. Germline V lookup: CDR1 LNHDA, CDR2 SQIVND (reference sequence). The CDR3 has 15 residues. CDR3 protein: CARNTPGQGPYEQYF. In DNA, the CDR3 is TGTGCCAGGAATACTCCCGGACAGGGCCCCTACGAGCAGTACTTC.

CDR3 loop: CASSPWSGSSSEQFF. CDR3 nucleotides: TGCGCCAGCAGCCCCTGGAGCGGGAGCTCTTCTGAGCAGTTCTTC. The rearrangement uses TRBV5-1 and TRBJ2-1, with 8 bases that match TRBD2. Germline V gene lookup returns CDR1 SGHRS and CDR2 YFSETQ. V shed 4 bases, J shed 9 bases, and the junction held 12 bases outside the gene matches. The CDR3 is made up of 15 amino acids.

CDR3 coding DNA: TGTGCCTGGTCTGGGCTTACTAACTATGGCTACACCTTC. This translates into CAWSGLTNYGYTF. The chain employs TRBV30 and TRBJ1-2; D unresolved. This CDR3 contains 13 residues. Trimming removed 5 bases at V and 0 bases at J, with 10 bases between. CDR1 GTSNPN and CDR2 SVGIG come from the germline V gene (reference sequence).

V is TRBV7-2 and J is TRBJ2-2, with 8 bases lining up with TRBD1. V was pared by 0 bases and J by 2 bases, with 2 bases of the junction left unmatched. Germline V lookup: CDR1 SGHTA, CDR2 FQGNSA. The CDR3 has 16 residues. CDR3 protein: CASSLAQGANTGELFF. In DNA, the CDR3 is TGTGCCAGCAGCTTAGCCCAGGGGGCTAACACCGGGGAGCTGTTTTTT.

The chain combines TRBV9 with TRBJ1-4; maybe TRBD1 (6 bases). Trimming stripped 0 bases from V and 7 bases from J, with 10 bases between. CDR1 is SGDLS and CDR2 is YYNGEE in the germline V gene. The CDR3 length is 14 residues. As DNA, the CDR3 is TGTGCCAGCAGCGTAGACGGAGGGGGTGAAAAACTGTTTTTT. Its translation is CASSVDGGGEKLFF.

The chain uses TRBV7-2 and TRBJ1-1; D is undetermined. This CDR3 contains 14 residues. Trimming shortened V by 1 base and J by 1 base, and 7 bases separated the two germline ends. Germline assignment: CDR1 SGHTA and CDR2 FQGNSA. CDR3 residues: CASSLVITNTEAFF. As DNA, the CDR3 is TGTGCCAGCAGCTTAGTGATCACGAACACTGAAGCTTTCTTT.

This clone was picked up one time. This rearrangement joins TRBV7-6 to TRBJ1-1; D is ambiguous. The CDR3 consists of 15 residues. V was shortened by 5 bases and J by 1 base, with 14 bases between the two germline ends. Per germline, CDR1 SGHVS and CDR2 FNYEAQ. The CDR3, as DNA: TGTGCCAGCAGCCCCAATTATGAGGGGAACACTGAAGCTTTCTTT. Translation: CASSPNYEGNTEAFF.

The chain employs TRBV5-1 and TRBJ2-5; 8 nucleotides line up with TRBD2. Germline CDR1 SGHRS, CDR2 YFSETQ. The CDR3 has 14 amino acids. Losses at the gene ends were 5 bases for V and 1 base for J; bases not matched to a gene: 4. In DNA, the CDR3 is TGCGCCAGCAGGACGGGAGGGGGCCAAGAGACCCAGTACTTC. Its translation: CASRTGGGQETQYF.

The chain employs TRBV2 and TRBJ2-7; D call uncertain. The V gene's germline CDR1 is SNHLY and CDR2 FYNNEI. Trimming took 6 bases from V and 2 from J, leaving 11 bases between them. The CDR3 sequence is 13 residues long. DNA for the CDR3: TGTGCCAGCAGGATAGACTCGGCCTACGAGCAGTACTTC. Translated: CASRIDSAYEQYF.

This chain uses TRBV27 with TRBJ2-7; 9 positions agree with TRBD1. CDR3 length: 14 residues. CDR1 is MNHEY, CDR2 SMNVEV, per germline (reference sequence). Germline trimming cut 4 bases from V and 2 bases from J; bases unmatched to any gene: 3. CDR3 region: CASSSRTGAYEQYF. CDR3 in DNA: TGTGCCAGCAGTTCCAGGACAGGGGCCTACGAGCAGTACTTC.

The chain recombines TRBV29-1 with TRBJ1-1, with D possibly being TRBD1 (5 bases). The CDR3 totals 14 residues. CDR1 and CDR2 from the germline V gene are SQVTM and ANQGSEA. V was trimmed by 5 bases and J by 0 bases, leaving 13 bases between them. CDR3 bases: TGCAGCGTTATTAGGACGGACATGAACACTGAAGCTTTCTTT. It is translated as CSVIRTDMNTEAFF.

This chain connects TRBV16 to TRBJ1-5; 9 bases fit TRBD1. Trimming removed 5 bases from V and 11 bases from J; junction bases left unmatched: 7. CDR1 is KGHSY, CDR2 FQNENV, per germline. The CDR3 extends over 13 amino acids. In DNA form, the CDR3 reads TGTGCCAGCAGCTTACAGGGGGCTCGGGCCCAGCATTTT. Its protein is CASSLQGARAQHF. Together with reference TRBV16 and TRBJ1-5, the CDR3 gives the full variable domain: GEEVAQTPKHLVRGEGQKAKLYCAPIKGHSYVFWYQQVLKNEFKFLISFQNENVFDETGMPKERFSAKCLPNSPCSLEIQATKLEDSAVYFCASSLQGARAQHFGDGTRLSIL.

The rearrangement links TRBV5-1 to TRBJ2-7, with 9 bases lining up with TRBD1. Germline CDR1 SGHRS, CDR2 YFSETQ. Trimming at V came to 6 bases and at J to 2 bases, leaving 9 bases not matched to a gene. The CDR3 contains 15 residues. The CDR3 DNA is TGCGCCAGCACCCAGGACAGGGGTTTTGCCTACGAGCAGTACTTC. Translation gives CASTQDRGFAYEQYF.

The V call is TRBV10-3, the J call TRBJ2-1; TRBD2 aligns across 9 bases. J was trimmed by 6 bases and V by 10 bases; bases with no gene match: 10. In germline, CDR1 is ENHRY, CDR2 SYGVKD. This CDR3 contains 14 residues. The CDR3 coding sequence is TGTGCCACTAGGGGGACTAGCTTCCCCAATGAGCAGTTCTTC. Its protein product is CATRGTSFPNEQFF.

This chain joins TRBV5-6 and TRBJ2-7, with D uncertain. Germline values: CDR1 SGHDT, CDR2 YYEEEE. CDR3 length equals 13 residues. The germline V and J ends were trimmed by 4 bases and 1 base, with 9 bases remaining between them. CDR3 amino acids: CASSPGRSYEQYF. Written as DNA, the CDR3 is TGTGCCAGCAGCCCAGGTCGTTCCTACGAGCAGTACTTC.